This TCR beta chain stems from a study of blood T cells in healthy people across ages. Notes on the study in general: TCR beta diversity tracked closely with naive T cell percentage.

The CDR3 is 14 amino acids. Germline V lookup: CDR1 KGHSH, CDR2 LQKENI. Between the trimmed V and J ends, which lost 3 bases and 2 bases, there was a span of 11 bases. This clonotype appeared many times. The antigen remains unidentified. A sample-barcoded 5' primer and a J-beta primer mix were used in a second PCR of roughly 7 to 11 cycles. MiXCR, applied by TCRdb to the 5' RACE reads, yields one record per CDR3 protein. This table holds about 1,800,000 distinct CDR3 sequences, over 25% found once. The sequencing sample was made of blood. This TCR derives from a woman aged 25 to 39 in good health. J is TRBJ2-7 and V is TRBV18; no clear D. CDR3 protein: CASSPGPEPYEQYF. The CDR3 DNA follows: TGTGCCAGCTCACCCGGACCGGAGCCCTACGAGCAGTACTTC.